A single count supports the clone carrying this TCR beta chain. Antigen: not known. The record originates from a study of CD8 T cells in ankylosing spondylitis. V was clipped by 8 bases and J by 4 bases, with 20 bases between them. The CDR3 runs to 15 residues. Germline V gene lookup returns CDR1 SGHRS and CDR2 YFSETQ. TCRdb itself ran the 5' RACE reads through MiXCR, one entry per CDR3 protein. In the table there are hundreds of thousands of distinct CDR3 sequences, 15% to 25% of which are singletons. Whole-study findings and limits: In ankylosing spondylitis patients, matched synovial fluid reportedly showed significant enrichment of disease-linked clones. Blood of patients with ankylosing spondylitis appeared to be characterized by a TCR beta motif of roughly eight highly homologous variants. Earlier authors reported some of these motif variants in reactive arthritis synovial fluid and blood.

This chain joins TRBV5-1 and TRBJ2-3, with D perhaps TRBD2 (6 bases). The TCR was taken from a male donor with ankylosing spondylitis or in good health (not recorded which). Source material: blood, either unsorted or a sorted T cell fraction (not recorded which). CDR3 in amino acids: CASRVAGSKADTQYF. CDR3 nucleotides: TGCGCCAGTCGGGTGGCGGGATCCAAGGCAGATACGCAGTATTTT.